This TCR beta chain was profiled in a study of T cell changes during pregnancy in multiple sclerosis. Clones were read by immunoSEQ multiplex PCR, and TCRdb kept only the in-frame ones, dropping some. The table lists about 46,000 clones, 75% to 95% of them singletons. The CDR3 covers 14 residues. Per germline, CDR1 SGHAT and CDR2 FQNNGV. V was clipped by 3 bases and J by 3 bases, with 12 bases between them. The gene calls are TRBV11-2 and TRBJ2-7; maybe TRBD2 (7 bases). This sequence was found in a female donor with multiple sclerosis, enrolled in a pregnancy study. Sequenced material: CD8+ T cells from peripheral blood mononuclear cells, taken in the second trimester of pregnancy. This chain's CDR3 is CASSFAGASYEQYF. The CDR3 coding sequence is TGTGCCAGCAGCTTTGCGGGGGCCAGCTACGAGCAGTACTTC.